The 5 T cell receptor beta chains given below trace back to one sample, sequenced in a study of T cell responses to AZD1222 COVID-19 vaccine. Sequencing was performed with immunoSEQ multiplex PCR; in TCRdb, only in-frame clones are kept and a portion is missing. The sample contains 100,000 to 150,000 clones, over 80% of which appear only once. The sample here was peripheral blood, taken on day 0 of AZD1222 vaccination. These receptors came from an adult in good health.

The chain has TRBV10-3 and TRBJ2-7; weak D call: TRBD1 (6 bases). V lost 9 bases to trimming and J lost 2 bases, with 11 bases between them. Germline lookup yields CDR1 ENHRY and CDR2 SYGVKD. This CDR3 comprises 12 residues. CDR3 amino acids: CAISQGPYEQYF. CDR3 DNA: TGTGCCATATCACAGGGACCCTACGAGCAGTACTTC.

V gene TRBV20-1 combines with J gene TRBJ1-2; no reliable D call. Germline V gene data show CDR1 as DFQATT and CDR2 as SNEGSKA (reference sequence). The CDR3 totals 11 residues. V lost 3 bases to trimming and J lost 6 bases, with 8 bases between them. CDR3 DNA sequence: TGCAGTGCTAGTGAGGCCGATGGCTACACCTTC. Residues: CSASEADGYTF.

CDR3 protein: CASARQVNYGYTF. CDR3 DNA sequence: TGTGCCAGCGCCCGACAGGTGAACTATGGCTACACCTTC. V is TRBV6-5 and J is TRBJ1-2; weak D call: TRBD1 (6 bases). Germline V gene lookup returns CDR1 MNHEY and CDR2 SVGAGI. V shed 8 bases and J shed 2 bases, with 12 bases lying between them. The CDR3 length is 13 residues.

The chain combines TRBV12-5 with TRBJ1-4, with 8 bases fitting TRBD1. This CDR3 is 14 amino acids long. Germline V CDR1 and CDR2: LGHNT, FRNRAP. V dropped 5 bases and J dropped 8; count of bases not matched to a gene: 7. The CDR3 sequence is CASGPGQGGEKLFF. The CDR3 DNA reads TGTGCTAGTGGTCCAGGACAGGGTGGAGAAAAACTGTTTTTT. The full variable domain, its missing parts supplied by reference TRBV12-5 and TRBJ1-4, is DARVTQTPRHKVTEMGQEVTMRCQPILGHNTVFWYRQTMMQGLELLAYFRNRAPLDDSGMPKDRFSAEMPDATLATLKIQPSEPRDSAVYFCASGPGQGGEKLFFGSGTQLSVL.

The J gene is TRBJ1-2, the V gene TRBV29-1; 10 bases fit TRBD1. V lost 7 bases and J lost 5; bases outside the gene matches: 7. CDR1 and CDR2 from the germline V gene are SQVTM and ANQGSEA. The CDR3 spans 13 residues. The CDR3 DNA reads as TGCAGCGCCCTGCCGGGACAGGGGTATGGCTACACCTTC. It is translated as CSALPGQGYGYTF.